This is a list of T cell receptor beta chains from one sample in a study of shared clonotypes between healthy human individuals. Profiling relied on immunoSEQ multiplex PCR, and the TCRdb table lists in-frame clones only, not all of them. Here the sample spans around 1,100,000 clones, approximately 80% being singletons. Specimen: memory CD4+ T cells from PBMCs. The receptors stem from a man between 18 and 29 years old in good health. Some clones in this sample may be carry-over from other donors' samples. CDR3s include the opening cysteine and the closing phenylalanine or tryptophan. Each record gives: D gene, clone size, V gene, J gene, CDR3 protein, CDR3 DNA. The D gene is left open where the match is weak. Clone size is given for some rows only: seen once, a few or many times, or a class if the clone is expanded.

>NA|NA|TRBV7-8|TRBJ1-1
CASSLGGAGTEAFF
TGTGCCAGCAGCTTAGGGGGGGCCGGCACTGAAGCTTTCTTT
>NA|few|TRBV7-9|TRBJ2-2
CASAVHGELFF
TGTGCCAGCGCTGTTCACGGGGAGCTGTTTTTT
>NA|NA|TRBV7-2|TRBJ1-3
CASRSSGNTIYF
TGTGCCAGCAGAAGCTCTGGAAACACCATATATTTT
>NA|NA|TRBV25-1|TRBJ1-4
CASSESKGDSVKLFF
TGTGCCAGCAGTGAATCGAAGGGTGATTCGGTAAAACTGTTTTTT
>TRBD1|NA|TRBV6-6|TRBJ1-4
CASSSHTDRVNEKLFF
TGTGCCAGCAGTTCCCACACGGACAGGGTTAATGAAAAACTGTTTTTT
>NA|NA|TRBV2|TRBJ1-1
CASSVIGRNTEAFF
TGTGCCAGCAGTGTGATAGGCCGGAACACTGAAGCTTTCTTT
>TRBD1|NA|TRBV6-1|TRBJ1-1
CASSGTGGRIEAFF
TGTGCCAGCAGTGGGACAGGGGGAAGGATTGAAGCTTTCTTT
>NA|NA|TRBV5-4|TRBJ2-2
CASSPMPRERTGELFF
TGTGCCAGCAGCCCGATGCCCCGGGAGCGCACCGGGGAGCTGTTTTTT
>TRBD1|NA|TRBV2|TRBJ2-3
CASSVGTGTTDTQYF
TGTGCCAGCAGTGTAGGGACAGGGACTACAGATACGCAGTATTTT
>NA|NA|TRBV5-1|TRBJ2-7
CASSLAGGPWDEQYF
TGCGCCAGCAGCTTGGCCGGCGGGCCCTGGGACGAGCAGTACTTC
>NA|NA|TRBV28|TRBJ1-1
CASRDGGRSTEAFF
TGTGCCAGCAGAGATGGGGGACGGAGCACTGAAGCTTTCTTT
>NA|few|TRBV7-9|TRBJ1-5
CASSSEGAQPQHF
TGTGCCAGCAGCTCAGAAGGGGCTCAGCCCCAGCATTTT
>NA|NA|TRBV14|TRBJ1-2
CATSDWNYGYTF
TGTGCCACCTCGGACTGGAACTATGGCTACACCTTC
>NA|NA|TRBV28|TRBJ1-1
CASRSLTRGGNTEAFF
TGTGCCAGCAGAAGCCTCACCAGGGGAGGGAACACTGAAGCTTTCTTT
>NA|NA|TRBV5-1|TRBJ2-3
CASSPVGAATDTQYF
TGCGCCAGCAGCCCCGTCGGGGCAGCCACAGATACGCAGTATTTT